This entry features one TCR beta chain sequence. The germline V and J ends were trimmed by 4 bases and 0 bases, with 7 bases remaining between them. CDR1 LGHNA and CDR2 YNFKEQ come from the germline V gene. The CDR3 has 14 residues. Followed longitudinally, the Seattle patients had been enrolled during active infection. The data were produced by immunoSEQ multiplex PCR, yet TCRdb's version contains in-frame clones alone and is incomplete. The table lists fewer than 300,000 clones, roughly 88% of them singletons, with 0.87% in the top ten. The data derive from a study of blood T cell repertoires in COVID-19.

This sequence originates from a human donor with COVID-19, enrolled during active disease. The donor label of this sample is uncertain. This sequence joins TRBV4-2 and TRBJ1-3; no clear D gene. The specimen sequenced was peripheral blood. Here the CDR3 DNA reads TGTGCCAGCAGCCTAGGCGGCTCTGGAAACACCATATATTTT. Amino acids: CASSLGGSGNTIYF.